The 8 T cell receptor beta chains reported below all come from one sample, sequenced in a study of blood T cell repertoires in COVID-19. Profiled with immunoSEQ multiplex PCR; TCRdb holds only in-frame clones, not every one. The data hold roughly 49,000 clones, with approximately 89% observed a single time. The sequenced sample consisted of peripheral blood. These receptors all come from a man between 60 and 75 years old with active COVID-19.

The CDR3 bases are TGTGCCAGTAGTATAGGCCCTAGCGGATACACAGATACGCAGTATTTT. It yields the protein CASSIGPSGYTDTQYF. V gene TRBV19 combines with J gene TRBJ2-3; 7 bases map to TRBD2. Germline CDR1 is LNHDA and CDR2 is SQIVND (reference sequence). V shed 1 base and J 2 bases; nucleotides not matched to a gene: 6. The CDR3 spans 16 residues.

The chain joins TRBV20-1 to TRBJ2-1, with 13 positions matching TRBD2. The germline gives CDR1 DFQATT, CDR2 SNEGSKA (reference sequence). The ends lost 5 bases at V and 0 bases at J; junction bases unmatched: 7. The CDR3 is 17 residues long. CDR3 DNA: TGCAGTGCTCGTGGACTAGCGGGAGCGAGCTCCTACAATGAGCAGTTCTTC. It is translated as CSARGLAGASSYNEQFF.

This chain connects TRBV7-2 to TRBJ2-3; 7 nucleotides agree with TRBD1. The trim removed 5 bases at V and 6 bases at J, leaving 11 bases unmatched. The CDR3 runs to 15 residues. Germline V gene data show CDR1 as SGHTA and CDR2 as FQGNSA. The CDR3 region is CASSPEGAGRDTQYF. The DNA of the CDR3 is TGTGCCAGCAGCCCCGAGGGGGCGGGCAGGGATACGCAGTATTTT.

V is TRBV18 and J is TRBJ1-2, with 11 bases lining up with TRBD1. Germline lookup yields CDR1 KGHSH and CDR2 LQKENI. Trimming took 2 bases from V and 5 from J; bases not matched to a gene: 7. This CDR3 has 16 amino acids. The DNA of the CDR3 is TGTGCCAGCTCACCATTCCTGGACAGGGGGCCTTATGGCTACACCTTC. It yields the protein CASSPFLDRGPYGYTF.

The J gene is TRBJ1-3, the V gene TRBV9, with D perhaps TRBD1 (5 bases). V lost 2 bases, J lost 2 bases, and 8 bases lay in between. Per germline, CDR1 SGDLS and CDR2 YYNGEE. The CDR3 has 14 amino acids. DNA of the CDR3: TGTGCCAGCAGCGTCGGGGGGACTGGAAACACCATATATTTT. As protein: CASSVGGTGNTIYF.

The chain uses TRBV6-4 and TRBJ2-1; D may be TRBD2 (5 bases). The germline V gene encodes CDR1 MRHNA and CDR2 SNTAGT. CDR3 length: 16 residues. V lost 3 bases to trimming and J lost 0 bases, with 12 bases between them. Here the CDR3 reads CASSDGAGLSYNEQFF. CDR3 coding DNA: TGTGCCAGCAGTGATGGTGCGGGTCTCTCCTACAATGAGCAGTTCTTC.

The chain employs TRBV7-2 and TRBJ2-2, with TRBD2 matching 14 bases. The V segment lost 5 bases and the J segment 6 bases; nucleotides outside the gene matches: 5. The germline V gene has CDR1 SGHTA and CDR2 FQGNSA. The CDR3 has 16 residues. CDR3 protein: CASSQTSGRAPGELFF. The CDR3 nucleotides read TGTGCCAGCAGCCAGACTAGCGGGAGGGCCCCCGGGGAGCTGTTTTTT.

V gene TRBV5-4 combines with J gene TRBJ1-2; 7 bases are a match to TRBD1. The V segment lost 4 bases and the J segment 0 bases; nucleotides outside the gene matches: 12. Germline V gene lookup returns CDR1 SGHNT and CDR2 YYREEE (reference sequence). This CDR3 has 17 residues. CDR3 protein: CASSPRQGRLANYGYTF. Here the CDR3 DNA reads TGTGCCAGCAGCCCACGACAGGGTCGTCTGGCTAACTATGGCTACACCTTC.